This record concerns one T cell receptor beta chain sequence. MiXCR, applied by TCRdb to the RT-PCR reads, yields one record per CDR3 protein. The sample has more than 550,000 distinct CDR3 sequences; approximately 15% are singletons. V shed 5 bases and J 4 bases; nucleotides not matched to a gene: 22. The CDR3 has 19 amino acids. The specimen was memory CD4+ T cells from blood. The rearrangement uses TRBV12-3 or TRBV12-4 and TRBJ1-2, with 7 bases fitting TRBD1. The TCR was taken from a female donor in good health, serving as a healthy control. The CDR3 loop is CASSLTGSGGGGDRYGYTF. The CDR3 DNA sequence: TGTGCCAGCAGTCTGACGGGGTCGGGAGGAGGGGGCGACCGCTATGGCTACACCTTC.